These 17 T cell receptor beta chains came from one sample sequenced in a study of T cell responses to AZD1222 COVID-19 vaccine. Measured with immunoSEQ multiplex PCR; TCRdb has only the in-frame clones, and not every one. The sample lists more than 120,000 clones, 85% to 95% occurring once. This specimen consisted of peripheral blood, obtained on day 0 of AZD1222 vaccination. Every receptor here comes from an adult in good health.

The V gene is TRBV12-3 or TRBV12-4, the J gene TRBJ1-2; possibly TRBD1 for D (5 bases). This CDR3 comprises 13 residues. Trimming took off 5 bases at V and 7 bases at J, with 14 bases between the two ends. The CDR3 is CASSQDRGRGYTF. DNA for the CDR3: TGTGCCAGCAGTCAAGACAGAGGACGTGGCTACACCTTC.

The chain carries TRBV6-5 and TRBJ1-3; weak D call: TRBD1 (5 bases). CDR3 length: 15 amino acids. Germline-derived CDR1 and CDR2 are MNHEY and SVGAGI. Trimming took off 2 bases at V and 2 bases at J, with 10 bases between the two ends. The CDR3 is CASSYLGGPGNTIYF. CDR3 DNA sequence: TGTGCCAGCAGTTACCTTGGGGGACCTGGAAACACCATATATTTT.

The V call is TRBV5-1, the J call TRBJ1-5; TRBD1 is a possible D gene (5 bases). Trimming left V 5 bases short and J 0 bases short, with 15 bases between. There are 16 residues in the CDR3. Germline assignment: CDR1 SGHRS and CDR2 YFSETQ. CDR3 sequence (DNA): TGCGCCAGCAGTCCAGGGAACGTCGGTAGCAATCAGCCCCAGCATTTT. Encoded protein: CASSPGNVGSNQPQHF.

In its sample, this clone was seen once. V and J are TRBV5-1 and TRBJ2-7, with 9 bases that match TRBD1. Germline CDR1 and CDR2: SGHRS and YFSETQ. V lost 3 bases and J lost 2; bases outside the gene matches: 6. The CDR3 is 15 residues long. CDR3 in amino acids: CASSSTGTGPYEQYF. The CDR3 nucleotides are TGCGCCAGCAGCTCAACCGGGACAGGGCCCTACGAGCAGTACTTC.

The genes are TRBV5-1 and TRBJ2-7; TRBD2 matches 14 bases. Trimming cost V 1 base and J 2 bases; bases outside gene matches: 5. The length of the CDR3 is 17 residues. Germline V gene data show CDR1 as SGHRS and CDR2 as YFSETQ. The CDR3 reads CASSLRTSGGQTYEQYF. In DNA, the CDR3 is TGCGCCAGCAGCTTGCGGACTAGCGGGGGGCAAACCTACGAGCAGTACTTC.

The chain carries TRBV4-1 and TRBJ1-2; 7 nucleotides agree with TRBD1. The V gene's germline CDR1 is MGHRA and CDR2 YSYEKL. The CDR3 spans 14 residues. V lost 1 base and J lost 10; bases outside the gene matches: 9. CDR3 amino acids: CASSQGVDRAAYTF. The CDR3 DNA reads TGCGCCAGCAGCCAAGGGGTTGACAGGGCTGCCTACACCTTC.

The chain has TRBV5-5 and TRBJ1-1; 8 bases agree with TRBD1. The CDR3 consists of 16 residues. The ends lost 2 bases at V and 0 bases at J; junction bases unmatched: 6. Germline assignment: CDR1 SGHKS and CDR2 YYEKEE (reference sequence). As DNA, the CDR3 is TGTGCCAGCAGCTTAAGGGACAGGCTAATGAACACTGAAGCTTTCTTT. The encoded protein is CASSLRDRLMNTEAFF.

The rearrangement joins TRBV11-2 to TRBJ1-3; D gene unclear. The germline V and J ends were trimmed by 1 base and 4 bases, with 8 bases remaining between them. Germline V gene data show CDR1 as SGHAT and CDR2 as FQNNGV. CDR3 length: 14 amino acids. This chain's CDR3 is CASSLGILGNTIYF. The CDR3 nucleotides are TGTGCCAGCAGCTTAGGTATTCTCGGAAACACCATATATTTT. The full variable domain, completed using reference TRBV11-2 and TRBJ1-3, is EAGVAQSPRYKIIEKRQSVAFWCNPISGHATLYWYQQILGQGPKLLIQFQNNGVVDDSQLPKDRFSAERLKGVDSTLKIQPAKLEDSAVYLCASSLGILGNTIYFGEGSWLTVV.

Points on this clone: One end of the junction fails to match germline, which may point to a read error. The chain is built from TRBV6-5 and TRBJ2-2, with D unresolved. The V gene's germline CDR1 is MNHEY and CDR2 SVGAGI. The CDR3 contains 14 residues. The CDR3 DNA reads TGTGCCAGCAGGGACCTTTGGAACGCCGGGGAGCTGTTTTTT. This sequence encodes CASRDLWNAGELFF.

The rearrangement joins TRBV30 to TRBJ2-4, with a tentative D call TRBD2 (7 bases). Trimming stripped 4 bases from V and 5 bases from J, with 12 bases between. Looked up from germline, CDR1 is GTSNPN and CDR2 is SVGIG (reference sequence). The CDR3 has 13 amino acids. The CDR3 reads CAWTEGGENIQYF. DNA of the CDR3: TGTGCCTGGACCGAGGGGGGGGAAAACATTCAGTACTTC.

The CDR3 DNA sequence: TGTGCCAGCAGGGGACTAGCGGGACCTCTCCTCGACAGGGAGCAGTTCTTC. It translates to CASRGLAGPLLDREQFF. V and J are TRBV21-1 and TRBJ2-1; TRBD2 reflects the table's D call only, with no check against the DNA. TRBV21-1 is a pseudogene locus. This CDR3 has 17 amino acids.

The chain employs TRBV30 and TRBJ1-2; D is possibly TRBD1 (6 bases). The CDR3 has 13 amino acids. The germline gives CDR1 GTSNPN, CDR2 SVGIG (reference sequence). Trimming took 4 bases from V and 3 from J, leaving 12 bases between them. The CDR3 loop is CAWTRGYDYGYTF. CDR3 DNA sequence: TGTGCCTGGACGAGGGGGTACGACTATGGCTACACCTTC.

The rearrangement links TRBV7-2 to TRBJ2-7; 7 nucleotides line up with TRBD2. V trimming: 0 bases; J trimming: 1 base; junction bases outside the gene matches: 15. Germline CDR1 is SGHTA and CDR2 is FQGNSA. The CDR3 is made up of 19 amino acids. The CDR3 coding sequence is TGTGCCAGCAGCTTAGCCCCTTTGGTTATTCAGGGACTATCCTACGAGCAGTACTTC. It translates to CASSLAPLVIQGLSYEQYF. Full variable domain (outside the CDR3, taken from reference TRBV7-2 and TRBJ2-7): GAGVSQSPSNKVTEKGKDVELRCDPISGHTALYWYRQSLGQGLEFLIYFQGNSAPDKSGLPSDRFSAERTGGSVSTLTIQRTQQEDSAVYLCASSLAPLVIQGLSYEQYFGPGTRLTVT.

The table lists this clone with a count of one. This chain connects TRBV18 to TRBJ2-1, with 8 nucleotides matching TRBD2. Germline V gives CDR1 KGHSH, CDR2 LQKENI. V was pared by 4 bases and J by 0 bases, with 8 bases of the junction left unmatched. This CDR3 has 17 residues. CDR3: CASSRMGAGASYNEQFF. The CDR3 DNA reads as TGTGCCAGCTCACGAATGGGAGCGGGGGCCTCCTACAATGAGCAGTTCTTC.

The CDR3 DNA follows: TGTGCCAGCAGTTCGTTGACTAGCGGAAAAGAGACCCAGTACTTC. Protein sequence: CASSSLTSGKETQYF. The genes are TRBV27 and TRBJ2-5; TRBD2 agrees at 9 bases. Trimming removed 4 bases from V and 3 bases from J; junction bases left unmatched: 6. Germline V lookup: CDR1 MNHEY, CDR2 SMNVEV (reference sequence). CDR3 length: 15 residues.

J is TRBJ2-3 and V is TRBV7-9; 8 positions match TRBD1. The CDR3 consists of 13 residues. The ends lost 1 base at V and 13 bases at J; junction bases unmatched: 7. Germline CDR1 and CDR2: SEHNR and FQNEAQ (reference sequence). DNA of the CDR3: TGTGCCAGCAGCTTAGAGGGCAGGGGGCTTAAGTATTTT. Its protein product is CASSLEGRGLKYF.

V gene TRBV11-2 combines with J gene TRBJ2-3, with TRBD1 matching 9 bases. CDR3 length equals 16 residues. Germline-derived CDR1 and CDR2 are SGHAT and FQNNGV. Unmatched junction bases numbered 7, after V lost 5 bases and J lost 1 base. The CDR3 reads CASSARDRVGTDTQYF. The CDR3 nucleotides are TGTGCCAGCAGCGCCCGGGACAGGGTTGGCACAGATACGCAGTATTTT.